Here is one T cell receptor (beta chain) with its context. This clone was seen only a few times. Its antigen is not yet known. No much larger clone is present one base from it, and per-base qualities are unavailable. The sample originates from a study of T cell responses to AZD1222 COVID-19 vaccine (dated by TCRdb to about 2021). About the investigation overall: AZD1222 recipients with second doses at about 4 weeks or about 12 weeks were pooled, because spike-specific TCR depth and breadth did not differ between schedules. A total of 233 trial participants underwent TCR sequencing, of whom some 210 received two doses of AZD1222 and some 26 received two doses of the MenACWY control vaccine. Enrollment into the trials was organized by age into subgroups of 18-55, 56-69 and 70-plus years, and those subgroups contained about 160, 30 and 59 TCR-sequenced participants, respectively. The research as a whole found: Reportedly, almost half of the unique spike-specific TCRs recognized epitopes lying outside the regions that are mutated in the B.1.351 and B.1.1.7 variants. After two AZD1222 doses, both the breadth and the depth of spike-specific TCRs were significantly higher than at day 0 and than in MenACWY recipients. Only a handful of AZD1222 recipients were SARS-CoV-2 seropositive at baseline, limiting conclusions about previously exposed vaccinees. Because no samples from the day 14 peak response were available, repertoires could be characterized only after the peak T cell response. In the small 56-69-year group, the increase in depth fell short of significance, most likely because of low power. Vaccine-associated CD4 TCRs spanned the whole spike protein, with dominant responses in regions 160-218 and 743-854. Participants were mostly white British, with more females than males. The authors suggested clonal diversity may have been underestimated.

The CDR3 regions of human TCRbeta chains were analyzed by immunosequencing. Per the authors' processing: Repertoire TCRs were matched against a reference library of SARS-CoV-2-specific TCRs generated with the MIRA antigen-specificity platform. Breadth was defined as the fraction of unique TCRs that were SARS-CoV-2-associated, and depth was defined as the fraction of total T cells that were SARS-CoV-2-associated. Using the MIRA data, each spike-specific TCR was assigned both to the spike region to which the TCR was reactive and to a CD4 or CD8 class. Log10-transformed breadth and depth values were compared by one-way ANOVA with Sidak's multiple comparisons tests. The source is immuneACCESS, and TCRdb retained only in-frame sequences with V and J called. Part of the clones is not carried over; for the studies checked, unresolved V genes explain less than half of this, and the remainder is unexplained. V, J and clone size are taken as reported in that table, and D and trimming were inferred from the DNA itself. The sample has around 110,000 clones on record, 85% to 95% of them singletons. More than 2.5% of the sample comes from the top ten.

Sample time point, as interpreted from the label and publication: baseline before first vaccination. Vaccinee samples came from UK trials COV001 and COV002, including a single-blind randomized controlled phase 2/3 trial of AZD1222 (ChAdOx1 nCoV-19) in healthy adults. For TCRbeta chain sequencing, PBMC samples were collected from trial participants at day 0 and at day 28 after the second dose. V is shortened by 2 bases, J by 5 bases, and the region joining them spans 12 bases. Taken from the germline V gene (reference sequence), the CDR1 and CDR2 loops are GTSNPN and SVGIG. Including cysteine and phenylalanine, the CDR3 has 13 amino acids. Here the CDR3 DNA is all that survives: 39 bases in frame from base 1.

The sequencing used peripheral blood, collected on day 0 of AZD1222 vaccination. This chain joins TRBV30 to TRBJ1-1; the D gene cannot be resolved reliably. The sequence was obtained from an adult in good health. The bases are TGTGCCTGGAGTCGGGCGGGGAGTACTGAAGCTTTCTTT. It translates as CAWSRAGSTEAFF.